A single sample gave rise to the 22 T cell receptor beta chains below, sequenced in a study of cytomegalovirus exposure and HLA in healthy donors. The PCR made use of 60 Vbeta and 13 Jbeta primers. Only in-frame clones appear in the TCRdb table, and some are missing; sequencing was by immunoSEQ multiplex PCR. The sample consists of roughly 150,000 clones, roughly four fifths of them appearing once. Sequenced input: PBMCs. These TCRs come from a man aged 35 to 55 in good health and CMV-seronegative.

This clone appeared once. V gene TRBV2 combines with J gene TRBJ2-1, with 8 nucleotides matching TRBD2. V lost 3 bases, J lost 7 bases, and 8 bases stayed unmatched. The germline V gene has CDR1 SNHLY and CDR2 FYNNEI. The CDR3 contains 15 residues. This chain's CDR3 is CASSEDGRARNEQFF. CDR3 nucleotides: TGTGCCAGCAGTGAGGACGGGAGGGCCCGAAATGAGCAGTTCTTC.

As for this clone: Distinct nucleotide sequences in the sample also encode this CDR3. V gene TRBV10-3 combines with J gene TRBJ2-2; 7 positions match TRBD1. This CDR3 is 16 amino acids long. CDR1 is ENHRY and CDR2 is SYGVKD in the germline V gene. J gave up 4 bases and V 6 bases, and 11 bases lay outside the gene matches. The CDR3 protein is CAIRSQGQGLTGELFF. DNA for the CDR3: TGTGCCATCAGATCACAGGGGCAGGGTCTCACCGGGGAGCTGTTTTTT.

V usage is TRBV5-1 and J usage is TRBJ2-5; no firm D call. Trimming left V 4 bases short and J 7 bases short, with 26 bases between. Germline CDR1 is SGHRS and CDR2 is YFSETQ. This CDR3 is built from 17 residues. CDR3 protein: CASSPRHRYLSFVTQYF. In DNA, the CDR3 is TGCGCCAGCAGCCCAAGACACAGATATTTATCTTTTGTGACCCAGTACTTC.

CDR3 region: CASSQGQIYEQYF. CDR3 in DNA: TGTGCCAGCAGCCAGGGACAGATCTACGAGCAGTACTTC. This chain connects TRBV5-6 to TRBJ2-7; TRBD1 agrees at 7 bases. The CDR3 has 13 amino acids. With 4 bases clipped from V and 3 bases from J, the junction kept 4 bases outside the gene matches. The germline CDR1 and CDR2 sequences are SGHDT and YYEEEE. Drawing the rest from reference TRBV5-6 and TRBJ2-7, the complete variable domain is DAGVTQSPTHLIKTRGQQVTLRCSPKSGHDTVSWYQQALGQGPQFIFQYYEEEERQRGNFPDRFSGHQFPNYSSELNVNALLLGDSALYLCASSQGQIYEQYFGPGTRLTVT.

The rearrangement links TRBV2 to TRBJ1-5, with D uncertain. Germline V gives CDR1 SNHLY, CDR2 FYNNEI. V was trimmed by 1 base and J by 3 bases, leaving 10 bases between them. The CDR3 has 15 amino acids. The CDR3 here is CASSEGFRVNQPQHF. The CDR3 nucleotides read TGTGCCAGCAGTGAAGGTTTCCGAGTCAATCAGCCCCAGCATTTT.

CDR3 residues: CASGLEWPFYGYTF. The CDR3 bases are TGTGCTAGTGGTTTGGAGTGGCCGTTCTATGGCTACACCTTC. The chain combines TRBV12-5 with TRBJ1-2; D is unresolved. V gave up 1 base and J gave up 4 bases, with 10 bases separating them. This CDR3 contains 14 residues. CDR1 LGHNT and CDR2 FRNRAP come from the germline V gene.

The chain is built from TRBV4-1 and TRBJ1-1; the match to TRBD1 covers 11 bases. The junction had 3 bases not matched to a gene; V was cut back by 8 bases and J by 4 bases. CDR1 MGHRA and CDR2 YSYEKL come from the germline V gene. This CDR3 is built from 13 residues. CDR3 sequence reads: CASGGQGGTEAFF. In nucleotides, the CDR3 is TGCGCCAGCGGGGGACAGGGGGGCACTGAAGCTTTCTTT.

The rearrangement joins TRBV19 to TRBJ2-7, with D perhaps matching TRBD2 (5 bases). CDR3 length: 16 residues. Germline V gene sequence: CDR1 LNHDA, CDR2 SQIVND (reference sequence). The germline V and J ends were trimmed by 0 bases and 3 bases, with 15 bases remaining between them. Here the CDR3 reads CASSIDASGTSYEQYF. The CDR3 DNA reads TGTGCCAGTAGTATAGACGCGAGCGGAACTAGCTACGAGCAGTACTTC.

This chain uses TRBV12-2 with TRBJ2-2; the D call of TRBD2 is as the table states it, not checked on the DNA. TRBV12-2 constitutes a pseudogene. This CDR3 spans 16 amino acids. This chain's CDR3 is CASRETSGRADGELFF. CDR3 nucleotides: TGTGCAAGTCGCGAGACTAGCGGGAGGGCCGACGGGGAGCTGTTTTTT.

V and J are TRBV28 and TRBJ2-1; possible D gene TRBD2, 5 bases. Trimming cost V 4 bases and J 6 bases, with 16 bases left between them. Germline V gene lookup returns CDR1 MDHEN and CDR2 SYDVKM. This CDR3 is built from 15 residues. This chain's CDR3 is CASSSLAERSNEQFF. The CDR3 bases are TGTGCCAGCAGTTCCCTAGCAGAAAGGAGCAATGAGCAGTTCTTC.

The chain recombines TRBV9 with TRBJ1-5; D gene unclear. V lost 0 bases and J lost 5, with 15 bases in between. The germline V gene encodes CDR1 SGDLS and CDR2 YYNGEE. The CDR3 contains 16 residues. CDR3 nucleotide sequence: TGTGCCAGCAGCGTAGAGGACGGAGGTTGGGATCAGCCCCAGCATTTT. Amino acids: CASSVEDGGWDQPQHF. The whole variable domain, remainder taken from reference TRBV9 and TRBJ1-5, is DSGVTQTPKHLITATGQRVTLRCSPRSGDLSVYWYQQSLDQGLQFLIQYYNGEERAKGNILERFSAQQFPDLHSELNLSSLELGDSALYFCASSVEDGGWDQPQHFGDGTRLSIL.

V usage is TRBV7-8 and J usage is TRBJ2-1, with TRBD2 identical over 8 bases. Germline V gives CDR1 SGHVS, CDR2 FQNEAQ. This CDR3 is built from 14 residues. Losses at the gene ends were 3 bases for V and 7 bases for J; bases not matched to a gene: 5. The CDR3 coding sequence is TGTGCCAGCAGCTTGGGACTAGTTAAAAATGAGCAGTTCTTC. It specifies CASSLGLVKNEQFF.

A single count supports this clone. V usage is TRBV30 and J usage is TRBJ2-6; TRBD1 might be the D (6 bases). Germline values: CDR1 GTSNPN, CDR2 SVGIG (reference sequence). V was clipped by 2 bases and J by 0 bases, with 11 bases between them. The CDR3 totals 16 residues. The CDR3 DNA reads TGTGCCTGGAGTAGGCAGGGGAACTCTGGGGCCAACGTCCTGACTTTC. Its translation is CAWSRQGNSGANVLTF. The whole variable domain, remainder taken from reference TRBV30 and TRBJ2-6, is SQTIHQWPATLVQPVGSPLSLECTVEGTSNPNLYWYRQAAGRGLQLLFYSVGIGQISSEVPQNLSASRPQDRQFILSSKKLLLSDSGFYLCAWSRQGNSGANVLTFGAGSRLTVL.

The rearrangement links TRBV19 to TRBJ2-3, with a weak D call TRBD2 (5 bases). The length of the CDR3 is 15 residues. CDR1 is LNHDA, CDR2 SQIVND, per germline (reference sequence). The V end lost 3 bases, the J end lost 1 base, and 11 bases lay between the germline ends. Here the CDR3 reads CASSMETIGTDTQYF. CDR3 DNA: TGTGCCAGTAGTATGGAGACTATCGGCACAGATACGCAGTATTTT.

The CDR3 spells CASSPLRDRGYNEQFF. Written as DNA, the CDR3 is TGTGCCAGCAGCCCCTTACGGGACAGGGGATACAATGAGCAGTTCTTC. The J gene is TRBJ2-1, the V gene TRBV5-6; TRBD1 matches 10 bases. The CDR3 is made up of 16 amino acids. Germline V gene data show CDR1 as SGHDT and CDR2 as YYEEEE. The ends lost 4 bases at V and 4 bases at J; junction bases unmatched: 8. The variable domain in full, with the rest retrieved from reference TRBV5-6 and TRBJ2-1, is DAGVTQSPTHLIKTRGQQVTLRCSPKSGHDTVSWYQQALGQGPQFIFQYYEEEERQRGNFPDRFSGHQFPNYSSELNVNALLLGDSALYLCASSPLRDRGYNEQFFGPGTRLTVL.

This chain joins TRBV2 and TRBJ1-1, with D hard to call. The germline gives CDR1 SNHLY, CDR2 FYNNEI. CDR3 length: 14 residues. Trimming removed 2 bases from V and 7 bases from J, with 14 bases in between. This CDR3 is CASSERRNIIEAFF. Here the CDR3 DNA reads TGTGCCAGCAGTGAACGGCGGAATATAATTGAAGCTTTCTTT.

This clone was seen more than once but under ten times. V and J are TRBV7-9 and TRBJ2-1; 8 nucleotides match TRBD1. V gave up 1 base and J gave up 15 bases; unmatched junction bases: 5. The CDR3 sequence is 12 residues long. Germline CDR1 and CDR2: SEHNR and FQNEAQ (reference sequence). Here the CDR3 DNA reads TGTGCCAGCAGCTTAGGGGACAGGAGGCCGTTCTTC. Residues: CASSLGDRRPFF.

The genes are TRBV9 and TRBJ2-3; D is unclear. CDR1 SGDLS and CDR2 YYNGEE come from the germline V gene. The V end lost 0 bases, the J end lost 2 bases, and 10 bases lay between the germline ends. CDR3 size: 15 residues. For the CDR3, the DNA is TGTGCCAGCAGCGTAGGGCCAGTGATCACAGATACGCAGTATTTT. Its protein is CASSVGPVITDTQYF.

The chain uses TRBV5-4 and TRBJ2-7; 7 nucleotides align to TRBD2. V was pared by 0 bases and J by 2 bases, with 8 bases of the junction left unmatched. CDR3 size: 16 residues. Germline V gives CDR1 SGHNT, CDR2 YYREEE (reference sequence). The CDR3 reads CASSLAFSGPPYEQYF. The CDR3 nucleotides are TGTGCCAGCAGCTTGGCCTTTAGCGGGCCTCCCTACGAGCAGTACTTC.

The J gene is TRBJ1-1, the V gene TRBV7-9; the D is unclear. CDR3 length: 12 amino acids. From germline, CDR1 is SEHNR and CDR2 FQNEAQ (reference sequence). The V gene lost 5 bases and the J gene lost 4 bases, with 8 bases spanning the gap. This CDR3 is CASSLSVTEAFF. Written as DNA, the CDR3 is TGTGCCAGCAGCCTATCCGTCACTGAAGCTTTCTTT.

This clone was recorded a few times. Compared with germline, one end of the junction differs, possibly owing to a read error. This rearrangement joins TRBV7-2 to TRBJ2-4; the match to TRBD2 covers 9 bases. Per germline, CDR1 SGHTA and CDR2 FQGNSA. The CDR3 totals 15 residues. CDR3 DNA sequence: TGTGCCAGCAGCTCCCCGGCTAGCGGGACTAACAGTCAGTACTTC. Amino acid sequence: CASSSPASGTNSQYF. Based on the CDR3 plus reference TRBV7-2 and TRBJ2-4, the full variable domain is GAGVSQSPSNKVTEKGKDVELRCDPISGHTALYWYRQSLGQGLEFLIYFQGNSAPDKSGLPSDRFSAERTGGSVSTLTIQRTQQEDSAVYLCASSSPASGTNSQYFGAGTRLSVL.

This clone was seen a single time. CDR3 sequence reads: CASTQSTGFEQYV. For the CDR3, the DNA is TGTGCCAGCACTCAAAGCACAGGGTTCGAGCAGTACGTC. The rearrangement joins TRBV28 to TRBJ2-7, with TRBD1 as a possible D gene (6 bases). Germline V lookup: CDR1 MDHEN, CDR2 SYDVKM. V lost 7 bases to trimming and J lost 6 bases, with 16 bases between them. The CDR3 is 13 amino acids.